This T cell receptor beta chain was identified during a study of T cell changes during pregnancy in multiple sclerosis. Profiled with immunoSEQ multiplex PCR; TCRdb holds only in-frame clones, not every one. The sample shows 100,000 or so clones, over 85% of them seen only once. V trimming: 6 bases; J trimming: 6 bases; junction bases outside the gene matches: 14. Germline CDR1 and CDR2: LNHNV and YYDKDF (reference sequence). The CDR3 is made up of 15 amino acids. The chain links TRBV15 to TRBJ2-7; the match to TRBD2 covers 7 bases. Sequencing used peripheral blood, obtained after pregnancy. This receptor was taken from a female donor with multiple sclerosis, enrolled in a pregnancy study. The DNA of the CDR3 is TGTGCCACCAGTCGGGGGGTAACGGGTATACGCGAGCAGTACTTC. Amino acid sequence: CATSRGVTGIREQYF.